The 11 T cell receptor beta chains below come from one sample, sequenced in a study of Ad26.COV2.S vaccination and SARS-CoV-2 variants. Using immunoSEQ multiplex PCR, the repertoire was profiled, and TCRdb retains in-frame clones only, with some absent. The sample gives roughly 700,000 clones, roughly 90% of which show up once; approximately 1.5% is in the top ten. Described treatment: some 20 received Ad26.COV2.S at low or high dose, single or two shots; about five received placebo; per-sample allocation not given. The investigators took samples on day 63 after the first vaccine or placebo injection. The specimen comprised peripheral blood, sampled in a trial of Ad26.COV2.S vaccine versus placebo. The origin of the receptors is a person between 18 and 60 years old who received the Ad26.COV2.S COVID-19 vaccine or a placebo.

V gene TRBV25-1 combines with J gene TRBJ1-2; D is uncertain. Germline-derived CDR1 and CDR2 are MGHDK and SYGVNS. This CDR3 spans 14 amino acids. The germline V and J ends were trimmed by 6 bases and 4 bases, with 15 bases remaining between them. The CDR3 coding sequence is TGTGCCAGCAGAGCCTCGGGAGCCGGCTATGGCTACACCTTC. Encoded protein: CASRASGAGYGYTF.

V gene TRBV3-1 (or the pseudogene TRBV3-2) combines with J gene TRBJ1-2; D remains ambiguous. Germline V gene lookup returns CDR1 LGHDT and CDR2 YNNKEL (reference sequence). The V gene lost 4 bases and the J gene lost 5 bases, with 17 bases spanning the gap. This CDR3 region has 15 residues. As DNA, the CDR3 is TGTGCCAGCAGCCCTCCTTTGTCCATTTTATATGGCTACACCTTC. Protein: CASSPPLSILYGYTF.

This clone is a singleton in its sample. This chain joins TRBV30 and TRBJ1-2; TRBD1 matches at 7 bases. V lost 4 bases and J lost 0; bases outside the gene matches: 8. The V gene's germline CDR1 is GTSNPN and CDR2 SVGIG (reference sequence). The CDR3 runs to 15 residues. The CDR3 loop is CAWTPTGSANYGYTF. The CDR3 bases are TGTGCCTGGACCCCGACAGGGAGTGCTAACTATGGCTACACCTTC. Together with reference TRBV30 and TRBJ1-2, the CDR3 gives the full variable domain: SQTIHQWPATLVQPVGSPLSLECTVEGTSNPNLYWYRQAAGRGLQLLFYSVGIGQISSEVPQNLSASRPQDRQFILSSKKLLLSDSGFYLCAWTPTGSANYGYTFGSGTRLTVV.

The V gene is TRBV5-1, the J gene TRBJ2-7; TRBD1 agrees at 7 bases. This CDR3 is built from 15 residues. Germline loops: CDR1 SGHRS, CDR2 YFSETQ. Trimming cost V 4 bases and J 3 bases; bases outside gene matches: 10. The CDR3 loop is CASSPRQGLNYEQYF. CDR3 coding DNA: TGCGCCAGCAGCCCTCGACAGGGATTGAACTACGAGCAGTACTTC.

The chain couples TRBV20-1 to TRBJ1-1, with 8 bases lining up with TRBD1. The V gene end was trimmed by 3 bases and the J gene end by 4 bases; junction bases not matched to a gene: 7. The germline V gene encodes CDR1 DFQATT and CDR2 SNEGSKA (reference sequence). The CDR3 length is 14 residues. The CDR3 spells CSASDPGTGTEAFF. For the CDR3, the DNA is TGCAGTGCTAGTGACCCCGGGACAGGCACTGAAGCTTTCTTT.

The chain has TRBV7-9 and TRBJ1-6; 7 nucleotides align to TRBD1. V was clipped by 6 bases and J by 4 bases; unmatched bases: 6. Per germline, CDR1 SEHNR and CDR2 FQNEAQ (reference sequence). CDR3 length equals 15 residues. CDR3 DNA sequence: TGTGCCAGCAGACAATCGGGACAGTATAATTCACCCCTCCACTTT. Protein: CASRQSGQYNSPLHF.

The V call is TRBV3-1 (or the pseudogene TRBV3-2), the J call TRBJ2-7, with a weak D call TRBD1 (6 bases). CDR3 length equals 16 residues. The V end lost 2 bases, the J end lost 6 bases, and 20 bases lay between the germline ends. Looked up from germline, CDR1 is LGHDT and CDR2 is YNNKEL (reference sequence). The CDR3 spells CASSQLLPAGESEQYF. In DNA, the CDR3 is TGTGCCAGCAGCCAATTACTCCCGGCAGGGGAGAGCGAGCAGTACTTC.

V gene TRBV5-1 combines with J gene TRBJ2-5; D possibly corresponds to TRBD1 (5 bases). V was clipped by 0 bases and J by 2 bases, with 8 bases between them. The CDR3 has 14 amino acids. Germline CDR1 and CDR2: SGHRS and YFSETQ. DNA for the CDR3: TGCGCCAGCAGCTTGGCTACAGGACAAGAGACCCAGTACTTC. As protein: CASSLATGQETQYF.

The genes are TRBV7-2 and TRBJ2-3; the match to TRBD2 covers 12 bases. Looked up from germline, CDR1 is SGHTA and CDR2 is FQGNSA. This CDR3 spans 15 amino acids. Unmatched junction bases numbered 5, after V lost 5 bases and J lost 5 bases. The DNA for the CDR3 is TGTGCCAGCAGCATTACTAGCGGGAGGTTAGATACGCAGTATTTT. It translates to CASSITSGRLDTQYF.

This clone was seen only a few times. V is TRBV5-4 and J is TRBJ1-2, with a possible D match to TRBD1 (5 bases). Germline CDR1 SGHNT, CDR2 YYREEE (reference sequence). V was trimmed by 4 bases and J by 3 bases, leaving 10 bases between them. The CDR3 loop spans 13 amino acids. The chain's CDR3 is CASSIGTDYGYTF. CDR3 in DNA: TGTGCCAGCAGCATCGGGACGGACTATGGCTACACCTTC.

Only one count was recorded for this clone. The V call is TRBV6-1, the J call TRBJ1-5; the match to TRBD1 covers 9 bases. The CDR3 extends over 15 amino acids. After removal of 2 bases from V and 9 bases from J, the junction contained 8 bases not matched to a gene. The germline V gene encodes CDR1 MNHNS and CDR2 SASEGT. CDR3 sequence (DNA): TGTGCCAGCAGTGAATACCGACAGGGGGTGAGGCCCCAGCATTTT. It codes for CASSEYRQGVRPQHF.